The 18 T cell receptor beta chains below come from one sample, sequenced in a study of T cells after yellow fever vaccination. TCRdb fed the 5' RACE reads into MiXCR, producing one record per CDR3 protein. Of some 300,000 distinct CDR3 sequences in the sample, approximately 8% were seen once. The sample in question was CD4+ T cells sorted from PBMCs, obtained 5 days after the yellow fever booster vaccination. The receptors were gathered from a man younger than 35 who received the YFV17D yellow fever vaccine.

In this sample, this clonotype turned up many times. The V and J genes are TRBV7-7 and TRBJ2-5, with no clear D. This CDR3 has 12 residues. Per the germline V gene, CDR1 is SSHAT and CDR2 is FNYEAQ (reference sequence). The V end was cut by 5 bases, the J end by 5 bases, with 9 bases between. Here the CDR3 DNA reads TGTGCCAGCAGCGCTTGGAAGGAGACCCAGTACTTC. Translating gives CASSAWKETQYF.

In its sample, this clonotype was seen many times. This chain connects TRBV7-3 to TRBJ1-6; D is perhaps TRBD1 (5 bases). This CDR3 is 13 amino acids long. V lost 4 bases, J lost 7 bases, and 8 bases lay in between. Per the germline V gene, CDR1 is SGHTA and CDR2 is FQGTGA. The CDR3 sequence: CASSSSGNSPLHF. The CDR3 DNA reads TGTGCCAGCAGCTCCTCAGGGAATTCACCCCTCCACTTT.

The rearrangement links TRBV4-2 to TRBJ2-2, with D tentatively TRBD2 (5 bases). The CDR3 has 15 amino acids. Germline V gene data show CDR1 as LGHNA and CDR2 as YNFKEQ. V gave up 1 base and J gave up 4 bases, with 10 bases separating them. CDR3 residues: CASSQVSGVTGELFF. The CDR3 region has the DNA TGTGCCAGCAGCCAAGTGTCCGGGGTCACCGGGGAGCTGTTTTTT.

This chain links TRBV11-2 with TRBJ2-5; D not resolved. The CDR3 runs to 15 residues. Trimming took off 1 base at V and 4 bases at J, with 13 bases between the two ends. The V gene's germline CDR1 is SGHAT and CDR2 FQNNGV. CDR3 in DNA: TGTGCCAGCAGCTTAGTTGGCCAAGAGGTAGAGACCCAGTACTTC. Translating it yields CASSLVGQEVETQYF.

CDR3: CASSQAGGSNQPQHF. The CDR3 region has the DNA TGCGCCAGCAGCCAAGCGGGGGGGAGCAATCAGCCCCAGCATTTT. The genes are TRBV4-3 and TRBJ1-5; weak D call: TRBD1 (5 bases). Deletions cut 1 base from V and 1 base from J, with 8 bases between. The germline V gene has CDR1 LGHNA and CDR2 YSLEER. This CDR3 has 15 amino acids.

The table lists this clonotype with many counts. V and J are TRBV29-1 and TRBJ2-7; a weak D match, TRBD2 (5 bases). The CDR3 is made up of 14 amino acids. CDR1 is SQVTM and CDR2 is ANQGSEA in the germline V gene. The V and J ends lost 6 bases and 0 bases respectively, with 15 bases between them. The CDR3: CSVMEAPGSYEQYF. In DNA, the CDR3 is TGCAGCGTCATGGAGGCTCCGGGCTCCTACGAGCAGTACTTC.

This clonotype appeared a few times. The J gene is TRBJ1-5, the V gene TRBV4-1; 7 bases agree with TRBD1. The CDR3 is 17 amino acids. Per the germline V gene, CDR1 is MGHRA and CDR2 is YSYEKL. J lost 3 bases, V lost 3 bases, and 11 bases had no gene match. The CDR3 spells CASSQALGQVNNQPQHF. In DNA form, the CDR3 reads TGCGCCAGCAGCCAGGCCCTAGGACAGGTGAACAATCAGCCCCAGCATTTT.

The rearrangement uses TRBV10-3 and TRBJ1-1; TRBD1 agrees at 12 bases. The V and J ends lost 6 bases and 8 bases, in that order; junction bases with no gene match: 10. The CDR3 has 15 amino acids. Germline loops: CDR1 ENHRY, CDR2 SYGVKD. CDR3: CAISNPGQGAWEAFF. CDR3 nucleotides: TGTGCCATCAGCAATCCGGGACAGGGGGCTTGGGAAGCTTTCTTT.

The V gene is TRBV12-3 or TRBV12-4, the J gene TRBJ1-1, with no clear D. This CDR3 contains 9 residues. Trimming shortened V by 8 bases and J by 7 bases, and 5 bases separated the two germline ends. CDR3 residues: CASGIEAFF. DNA for the CDR3: TGTGCCAGCGGAATTGAAGCTTTCTTT.

The rearrangement links TRBV6-5 to TRBJ1-6; D uncertain. Germline CDR1 is MNHEY and CDR2 is SVGAGI. The CDR3 consists of 14 residues. V was trimmed by 6 bases and J by 10 bases, leaving 16 bases between them. CDR3 DNA: TGTGCCAGCAGATGGAATGGATTGGGGTCACCCCTCCACTTT. Protein: CASRWNGLGSPLHF.

CDR3 DNA: TGTGCCAGCAGTTTCCGGGGACAATACAATGAGCAGTTCTTC. Protein: CASSFRGQYNEQFF. This rearrangement joins TRBV12-3 or TRBV12-4 to TRBJ2-1, with D perhaps TRBD1 (6 bases). The CDR3 runs 14 residues. The V end was cut by 3 bases, the J end by 4 bases, with 10 bases between.

The chain carries TRBV12-3 or TRBV12-4 and TRBJ2-1, with D maybe TRBD1 (5 bases). Trimming removed 8 bases at V and 10 bases at J, with 12 bases between. The CDR3 is 11 amino acids. DNA for the CDR3: TGTGCCAGCGTTAGGGGTGTAGAGCAGTTCTTC. Translating it yields CASVRGVEQFF.

A few counts support this clonotype. The rearrangement joins TRBV5-1 to TRBJ1-1, with no clear D. Germline loops: CDR1 SGHRS, CDR2 YFSETQ. The CDR3 spans 16 residues. V dropped 4 bases and J dropped 0 bases, with 16 bases sitting between them. CDR3 bases: TGCGCCAGCAGCCCCGGGAGGGCGGGAATGAACACTGAAGCTTTCTTT. It yields the protein CASSPGRAGMNTEAFF.

V gene TRBV20-1 combines with J gene TRBJ1-6, with D perhaps TRBD1 (5 bases). V was pared by 6 bases and J by 0 bases, with 12 bases between. The CDR3 sequence is 15 residues long. From germline, CDR1 is DFQATT and CDR2 SNEGSKA (reference sequence). The chain's CDR3 is CSATGGSSYNSPLHF. As DNA, the CDR3 is TGCAGTGCGACTGGGGGGAGCTCCTATAATTCACCCCTCCACTTT.

The V gene is TRBV14, the J gene TRBJ2-1; D uncertain. Germline V gene sequence: CDR1 SGHDN, CDR2 FVKESK. V shed 3 bases and J shed 11 bases, with 8 bases lying between them. The CDR3 has 11 residues. CDR3 bases: TGTGCCAGCAGCCAGGGATCTCAGCAGTTCTTC. It translates to CASSQGSQQFF.

V gene TRBV18 combines with J gene TRBJ2-3, with D perhaps matching TRBD1 (5 bases). V shed 0 bases and J shed 1 base, with 14 bases lying between them. Per the germline V gene, CDR1 is KGHSH and CDR2 is LQKENI. CDR3 length: 17 residues. CDR3 region: CASSPPRAGRRTDTQYF. The DNA of the CDR3 is TGTGCCAGCTCACCACCTAGGGCAGGGCGCCGCACAGATACGCAGTATTTT.

This clonotype was detected a few times. This chain links TRBV30 with TRBJ2-4; no clear D. The germline V gene has CDR1 GTSNPN and CDR2 SVGIG (reference sequence). Deletions cut 3 bases from V and 5 bases from J, with 14 bases between. The CDR3 runs 14 residues. The CDR3 DNA sequence: TGTGCCTGGAGCGAGTCTGGCAGCCAAAACATTCAGTACTTC. Its translation is CAWSESGSQNIQYF.

This clonotype came up many times. The chain joins TRBV29-1 to TRBJ2-1; no firm D call. Germline assignment: CDR1 SQVTM and CDR2 ANQGSEA. V dropped 3 bases and J dropped 8 bases, with 17 bases sitting between them. The CDR3 spans 14 residues. The CDR3 spells CSVDWGPLVDEQFF. DNA for the CDR3: TGCAGCGTTGATTGGGGTCCTTTAGTAGATGAGCAGTTCTTC.